This T cell receptor (beta chain) was retrieved from a study of T-cell memory formation after mild COVID-19. TCRdb reanalysed the 5' RACE reads using MiXCR and keeps one entry per CDR3 protein. The sample lists 140,000 to 150,000 distinct CDR3 sequences; about 25% were seen once. This clonotype was detected only a few times. The CDR3 has 15 residues. CDR1 is DFQATT, CDR2 SNEGSKA, per germline (reference sequence). The V gene end was trimmed by 0 bases and the J gene end by 8 bases; junction bases not matched to a gene: 10. The clonotype comes from an adult woman who had mild COVID-19 (a few samples of this study predate the infection). Cell type and time point are not known. The chain links TRBV20-1 to TRBJ2-1; TRBD2 aligns across 7 bases. The sequenced material came from PBMCs or a T cell subset sorted from them (not recorded which). The DNA of the CDR3 is TGCAGTGCTAGAGATGGATGGCGGGAGTTCGATGAGCAGTTCTTC. It codes for CSARDGWREFDEQFF.